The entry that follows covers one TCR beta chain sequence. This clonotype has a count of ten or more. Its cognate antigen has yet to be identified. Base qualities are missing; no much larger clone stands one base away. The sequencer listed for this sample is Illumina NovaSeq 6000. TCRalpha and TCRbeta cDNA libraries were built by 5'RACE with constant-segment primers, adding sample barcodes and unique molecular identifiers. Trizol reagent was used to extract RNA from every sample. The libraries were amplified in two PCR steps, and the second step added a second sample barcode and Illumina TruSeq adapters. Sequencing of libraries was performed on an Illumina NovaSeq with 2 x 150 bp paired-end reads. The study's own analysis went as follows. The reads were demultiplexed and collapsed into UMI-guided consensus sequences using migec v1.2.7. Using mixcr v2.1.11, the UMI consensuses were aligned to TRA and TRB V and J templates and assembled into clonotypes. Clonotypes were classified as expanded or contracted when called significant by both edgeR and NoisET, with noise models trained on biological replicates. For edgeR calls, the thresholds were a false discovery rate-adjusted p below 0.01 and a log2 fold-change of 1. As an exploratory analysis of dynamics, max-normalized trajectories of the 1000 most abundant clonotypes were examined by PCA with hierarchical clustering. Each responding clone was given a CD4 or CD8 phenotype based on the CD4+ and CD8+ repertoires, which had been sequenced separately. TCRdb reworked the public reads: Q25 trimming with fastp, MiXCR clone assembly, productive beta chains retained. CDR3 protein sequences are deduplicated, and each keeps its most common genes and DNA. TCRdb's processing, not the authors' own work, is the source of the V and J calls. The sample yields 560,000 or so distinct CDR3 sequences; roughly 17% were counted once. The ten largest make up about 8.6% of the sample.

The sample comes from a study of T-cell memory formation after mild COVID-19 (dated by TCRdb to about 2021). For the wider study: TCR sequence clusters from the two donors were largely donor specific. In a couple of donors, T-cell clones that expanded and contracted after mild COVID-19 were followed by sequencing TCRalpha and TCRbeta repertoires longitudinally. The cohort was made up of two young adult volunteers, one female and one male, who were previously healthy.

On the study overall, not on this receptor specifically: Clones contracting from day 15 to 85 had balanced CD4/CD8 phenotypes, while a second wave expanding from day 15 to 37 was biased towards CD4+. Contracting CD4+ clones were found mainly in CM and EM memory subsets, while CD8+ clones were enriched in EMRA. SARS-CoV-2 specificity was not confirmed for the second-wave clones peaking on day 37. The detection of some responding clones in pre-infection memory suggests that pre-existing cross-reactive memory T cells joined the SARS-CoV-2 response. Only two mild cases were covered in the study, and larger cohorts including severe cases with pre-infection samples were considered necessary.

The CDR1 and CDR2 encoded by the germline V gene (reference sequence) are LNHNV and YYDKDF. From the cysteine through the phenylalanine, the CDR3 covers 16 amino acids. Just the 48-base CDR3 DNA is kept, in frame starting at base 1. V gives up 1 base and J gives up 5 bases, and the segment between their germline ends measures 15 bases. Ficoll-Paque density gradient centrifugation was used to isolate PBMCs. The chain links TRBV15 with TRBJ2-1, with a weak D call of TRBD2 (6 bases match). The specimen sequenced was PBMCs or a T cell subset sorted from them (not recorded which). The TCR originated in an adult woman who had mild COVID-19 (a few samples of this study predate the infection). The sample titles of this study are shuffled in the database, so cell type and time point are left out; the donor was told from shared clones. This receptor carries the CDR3 CATSRGRREVHNEQFF. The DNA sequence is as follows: TGTGCCACCAGCAGAGGTCGGAGGGAGGTTCACAATGAGCAGTTCTTC.